This is a list of T cell receptor beta chains from one sample in a study of cytomegalovirus exposure and HLA in healthy donors. The table came from immunoSEQ multiplex PCR; TCRdb's copy has only in-frame clones and leaves some out. The data contain 150,000 to 200,000 clones, around 87% of them singletons. The sequenced sample consisted of PBMCs. These receptor sequences come from a woman younger than 30 in good health and CMV-seronegative. Both conserved end residues are part of each CDR3. The order of the fields is clone size, J gene, V gene, D gene, CDR3 protein, CDR3 DNA. The D gene is left open where the match is weak. The size entry is marked missing in some rows and otherwise reads once, few, many or a size class.

clone size: .; J gene: TRBJ2-5; V gene: TRBV4-1; D gene: TRBD2; CDR3 protein: CASSPGTSGLQETQYF; CDR3 DNA: TGCGCCAGCAGCCCGGGGACTAGCGGGCTCCAAGAGACCCAGTACTTC
clone size: .; J gene: TRBJ1-1; V gene: TRBV5-1; D gene: .; CDR3 protein: CASSSFQASNTEAFF; CDR3 DNA: TGCGCCAGCAGCTCGTTCCAAGCTTCTAACACTGAAGCTTTCTTT
clone size: .; J gene: TRBJ2-5; V gene: TRBV5-1; D gene: TRBD1; CDR3 protein: CASSLGTDQETQYF; CDR3 DNA: TGCGCCAGCAGCCTCGGGACAGACCAAGAGACCCAGTACTTC
clone size: .; J gene: TRBJ1-2; V gene: TRBV2; D gene: .; CDR3 protein: CASRKSMNGYTF; CDR3 DNA: TGTGCCAGCAGGAAATCTATGAATGGCTACACCTTC
clone size: .; J gene: TRBJ2-1; V gene: TRBV28; D gene: .; CDR3 protein: CASNGQSSYNEQFF; CDR3 DNA: TGTGCCAGTAATGGGCAGAGCTCCTACAATGAGCAGTTCTTC
clone size: .; J gene: TRBJ1-1; V gene: TRBV5-4; D gene: .; CDR3 protein: CASSFGGGAFF; CDR3 DNA: TGTGCCAGCAGCTTCGGGGGGGGAGCTTTCTTT
clone size: .; J gene: TRBJ2-4; V gene: TRBV7-9; D gene: TRBD2; CDR3 protein: CASSSAGGAKNIQYF; CDR3 DNA: TGTGCCAGCAGTTCCGCGGGGGGTGCCAAAAACATTCAGTACTTC
clone size: .; J gene: TRBJ2-1; V gene: TRBV9; D gene: TRBD2; CDR3 protein: CASSAFGSGGPHEQFF; CDR3 DNA: TGTGCCAGCAGCGCTTTCGGGAGCGGGGGACCCCATGAGCAGTTCTTC
clone size: .; J gene: TRBJ2-2; V gene: TRBV18; D gene: .; CDR3 protein: CASSPPAGELFF; CDR3 DNA: TGTGCCAGCTCACCACCCGCCGGGGAGCTGTTTTTT
clone size: .; J gene: TRBJ1-1; V gene: TRBV2; D gene: TRBD1; CDR3 protein: CASSEQGGGTEAFF; CDR3 DNA: TGTGCCAGCAGTGAACAGGGGGGTGGCACTGAAGCTTTCTTT
clone size: .; J gene: TRBJ1-2; V gene: TRBV11-2; D gene: .; CDR3 protein: CASSPMTGSYGYTF; CDR3 DNA: TGTGCCAGCAGCCCTATGACAGGAAGCTATGGCTACACCTTC
clone size: .; J gene: TRBJ2-7; V gene: TRBV7-3; D gene: .; CDR3 protein: CASGRPGYEQYF; CDR3 DNA: TGTGCCAGCGGGAGGCCGGGGTACGAGCAGTACTTC
clone size: .; J gene: TRBJ1-5; V gene: TRBV6-6; D gene: .; CDR3 protein: CASSSGTPASNQPQHF; CDR3 DNA: TGTGCCAGCAGTTCCGGGACACCCGCCAGCAATCAGCCCCAGCATTTT
clone size: .; J gene: TRBJ2-1; V gene: TRBV4-2; D gene: TRBD2; CDR3 protein: CASSQAGEDEQFF; CDR3 DNA: TGTGCCAGCAGCCAGGCGGGAGAGGATGAGCAGTTCTTC
clone size: few; J gene: TRBJ1-5; V gene: TRBV6-5; D gene: .; CDR3 protein: CASSLIGGSNQPQHF; CDR3 DNA: TGTGCCAGCAGCCTTATTGGAGGGTCCAATCAGCCCCAGCATTTT
clone size: .; J gene: TRBJ1-3; V gene: TRBV6-1; D gene: .; CDR3 protein: CASSVETYSGNTIYF; CDR3 DNA: TGTGCCAGCAGTGTGGAGACCTACTCTGGAAACACCATATATTTT
clone size: .; J gene: TRBJ2-7; V gene: TRBV6-1; D gene: .; CDR3 protein: CASSWDSLYEQYF; CDR3 DNA: TGTGCCAGCAGTTGGGACTCCCTCTACGAGCAGTACTTC
clone size: once; J gene: TRBJ2-3; V gene: TRBV2; D gene: TRBD1; CDR3 protein: CASSGYRGNTQYF; CDR3 DNA: TGTGCCAGCAGTGGATACAGGGGAAATACGCAGTATTTT
clone size: .; J gene: TRBJ2-7; V gene: TRBV27; D gene: .; CDR3 protein: CASRGTGASYEQYF; CDR3 DNA: TGTGCCAGCAGAGGGACTGGGGCATCCTACGAGCAGTACTTC
clone size: .; J gene: TRBJ1-4; V gene: TRBV7-2; D gene: .; CDR3 protein: CASSGGTLRNEKLFF; CDR3 DNA: TGTGCCAGCAGCGGGGGGACGCTGCGTAATGAAAAACTGTTTTTT
clone size: .; J gene: TRBJ2-1; V gene: TRBV15; D gene: TRBD2; CDR3 protein: CATSREQGGLAENEQFF; CDR3 DNA: TGTGCCACCAGCAGAGAACAAGGGGGACTAGCGGAAAATGAGCAGTTCTTC
clone size: .; J gene: TRBJ2-3; V gene: TRBV29-1; D gene: TRBD2; CDR3 protein: CSVVKQSGRIPYSTDTQYF; CDR3 DNA: TGCAGCGTTGTCAAGCAGAGCGGGAGGATCCCCTATAGCACAGATACGCAGTATTTT
clone size: .; J gene: TRBJ1-1; V gene: TRBV5-1; D gene: .; CDR3 protein: CASSVTLNTEAFF; CDR3 DNA: TGCGCCAGCAGTGTTACTTTGAACACTGAAGCTTTCTTT
clone size: .; J gene: TRBJ2-7; V gene: TRBV5-1; D gene: TRBD2; CDR3 protein: CASSFGGTYEQYF; CDR3 DNA: TGCGCCAGCAGCTTCGGGGGGACCTACGAGCAGTACTTC
clone size: .; J gene: TRBJ1-2; V gene: TRBV10-3; D gene: .; CDR3 protein: CAISDGRVYGYTF; CDR3 DNA: TGTGCCATCAGTGACGGCAGGGTCTATGGCTACACCTTC
clone size: .; J gene: TRBJ1-1; V gene: TRBV5-4; D gene: .; CDR3 protein: CASSLPGLGTEAFF; CDR3 DNA: TGTGCCAGCAGCCTCCCGGGGTTGGGCACTGAAGCTTTCTTT
clone size: .; J gene: TRBJ2-3; V gene: TRBV14; D gene: TRBD2; CDR3 protein: CASSRTRGDADTQYF; CDR3 DNA: TGTGCCAGCAGCCGGACTAGGGGAGACGCAGATACGCAGTATTTT
clone size: .; J gene: TRBJ2-3; V gene: TRBV10-1; D gene: TRBD2; CDR3 protein: CASSASGGRTDTQYF; CDR3 DNA: TGCGCCAGCAGTGCTAGCGGGGGCCGCACAGATACGCAGTATTTT
clone size: .; J gene: TRBJ1-1; V gene: TRBV6-1; D gene: .; CDR3 protein: CASSESVRTEAFF; CDR3 DNA: TGTGCCAGCAGTGAATCGGTACGCACTGAAGCTTTCTTT
clone size: .; J gene: TRBJ2-5; V gene: TRBV25-1; D gene: .; CDR3 protein: CASAGRLQETQYF; CDR3 DNA: TGTGCCAGCGCGGGACGGCTCCAAGAGACCCAGTACTTC
clone size: .; J gene: TRBJ1-3; V gene: TRBV6-6; D gene: .; CDR3 protein: CATRQGSGNTIYF; CDR3 DNA: TGTGCCACTCGACAAGGCTCTGGAAACACCATATATTTT
clone size: .; J gene: TRBJ2-7; V gene: TRBV5-5; D gene: TRBD1; CDR3 protein: CASTNPTGPRSYEQYF; CDR3 DNA: TGTGCCAGCACCAACCCGACAGGGCCCAGGTCCTACGAGCAGTACTTC
clone size: few; J gene: TRBJ2-3; V gene: TRBV11-2; D gene: .; CDR3 protein: CASSEHRDWNTDTQYF; CDR3 DNA: TGTGCCAGCAGCGAACATAGGGACTGGAACACAGATACGCAGTATTTT
clone size: .; J gene: TRBJ2-3; V gene: TRBV11-3; D gene: TRBD2; CDR3 protein: CASSYGTSGGATQYF; CDR3 DNA: TGTGCCAGCAGCTACGGGACTAGCGGGGGGGCGACGCAGTATTTT
clone size: .; J gene: TRBJ1-5; V gene: TRBV15; D gene: TRBD1; CDR3 protein: CATSASGTGLINQPQHF; CDR3 DNA: TGTGCCACCAGCGCATCCGGGACAGGGTTGATAAATCAGCCCCAGCATTTT
clone size: .; J gene: TRBJ2-3; V gene: TRBV7-9; D gene: TRBD2; CDR3 protein: CATQGLAGAPRPTDTQYF; CDR3 DNA: TGTGCCACCCAGGGACTAGCGGGGGCCCCTAGACCCACAGATACGCAGTATTTT
clone size: .; J gene: TRBJ1-2; V gene: TRBV4-1; D gene: TRBD1; CDR3 protein: CASSQRQGATNYGYTF; CDR3 DNA: TGCGCCAGCAGCCAAAGACAGGGGGCGACTAACTATGGCTACACCTTC
clone size: .; J gene: TRBJ1-2; V gene: TRBV6-5; D gene: .; CDR3 protein: CASRQDLDYGYTF; CDR3 DNA: TGTGCCAGCAGACAAGATCTAGACTATGGCTACACCTTC
clone size: .; J gene: TRBJ2-7; V gene: TRBV7-2; D gene: TRBD1; CDR3 protein: CASSRTPLTGGSHEQYF; CDR3 DNA: TGTGCCAGCAGCCGAACCCCTCTCACAGGGGGCAGCCACGAGCAGTACTTC
clone size: .; J gene: TRBJ2-7; V gene: TRBV6-6; D gene: .; CDR3 protein: CASSPRAAVYEQYF; CDR3 DNA: TGTGCCAGCTCCCCGCGGGCAGCAGTCTACGAGCAGTACTTC